The 15 T cell receptor beta chains reported below all come from one sample, sequenced in a study of tumor and adjacent non-tumor tissue in lung cancer. No cell sorting was done before RNA was extracted from the tissue. TCRbeta libraries were built with three rounds of nested PCR, modified from ARM-PCR. TCRdb processed the multiplex PCR reads anew with MiXCR; each CDR3 protein has one entry. The sample lists roughly 81,000 distinct CDR3 sequences; approximately 68% were seen once. The specimen sequenced was lung tumor tissue. The origin of the receptors is a woman in her seventies with non-small cell lung cancer.

This rearrangement joins TRBV28 to TRBJ1-2; possibly TRBD1 for D (6 bases). CDR3 length: 14 amino acids. The V and J ends lost 6 bases and 4 bases respectively, with 15 bases between them. Germline CDR1 reads MDHEN; CDR2 reads SYDVKM. DNA of the CDR3: TGTGCCAGCAGGGGGGGACACCTACCCTATGGCTACACCTTC. This sequence encodes CASRGGHLPYGYTF.

In regard to this clonotype: Since the CDR3 does not end with the conserved phenylalanine or tryptophan, this likely comes from a read error. The V call is TRBV29-1, the J call TRBJ2-1; TRBD1 or TRBD2 may be the D gene (5 bases each). The V gene's germline CDR1 is SQVTM and CDR2 ANQGSEA. V lost 6 bases to trimming and J lost 9 bases, with 18 bases between them. This CDR3 has 13 residues. CDR3 sequence reads: CSVRDPSTGEQFL. The CDR3 DNA sequence: TGCAGCGTCAGGGACCCATCCACGGGTGAGCAGTTCTTA.

This clonotype came up a few times. J is TRBJ2-1 and V is TRBV27; 7 nucleotides agree with TRBD2. The CDR3 covers 15 residues. The V and J ends lost 6 bases and 4 bases, in that order; junction bases with no gene match: 9. Germline CDR1 MNHEY, CDR2 SMNVEV (reference sequence). In DNA, the CDR3 is TGTGCCAGCAGGTCGGGAGGCGGGCATTACAATGAGCAGTTCTTC. Encoded protein: CASRSGGGHYNEQFF.

This clonotype was counted only a few times. Germline is not matched at one junction end, which may reflect a read error. V and J are TRBV29-1 and TRBJ1-1, with D uncertain. The length of the CDR3 is 12 residues. Looked up from germline, CDR1 is SQVTM and CDR2 is ANQGSEA. The CDR3 loop reads CGVGGGGTESFF. In DNA, the CDR3 is TGCGGCGTTGGAGGTGGCGGCACTGAATCTTTCTTT.

As regards this clonotype: The junction and the germline gene differ at one end; a read error may be behind it. This chain uses TRBV5-5 with TRBJ2-1; D remains unclear. CDR1 SGHKS and CDR2 YYEKEE come from the germline V gene (reference sequence). The CDR3 length is 15 residues. The CDR3 bases are TGTGCCAGCAGCCCTCAATTGGGGATTAACAATGAGCAATTCTTC. The encoded protein is CASSPQLGINNEQFF.

This clonotype was counted between two and nine times. No conserved phenylalanine or tryptophan is present at the end of the CDR3, so a read error is the likely explanation. The J gene is TRBJ2-3, the V gene TRBV20-1, with TRBD1 matching 8 bases. Trimming at V came to 1 base and at J to 6 bases, leaving 12 bases not matched to a gene. Germline CDR1 reads DFQATT; CDR2 reads SNEGSKA (reference sequence). This CDR3 comprises 16 residues. CDR3 nucleotides: TGCAGTGCTAGAGTACCCCTTGGACAGGGTAGGGATACGCAGTATTCT. Encoded protein: CSARVPLGQGRDTQYS.

On this clonotype itself: A clone one base away is much larger, so this may be a read error. The chain uses TRBV5-6 and TRBJ2-3; 8 positions match TRBD2. The length of the CDR3 is 16 residues. Germline V gives CDR1 SGHDT, CDR2 YYEEEE. The CDR3 loop reads CASSYTGTRSRDTQYF. The CDR3 DNA reads TGTGCCAGCAGCTATACCGGGACTAGGAGCAGAGATACGCAGTATTTT. The complete variable domain, with remaining parts taken from reference TRBV5-6 and TRBJ2-3, reads DAGVTQSPTHLIKTRGQQVTLRCSPKSGHDTVSWYQQALGQGPQFIFQYYEEEERQRGNFPDRFSGHQFPNYSSELNVNALLLGDSALYLCASSYTGTRSRDTQYFGPGTRLTVL.

This rearrangement joins TRBV20-1 to TRBJ2-3; D remains ambiguous. The CDR3 covers 16 residues. CDR1 is DFQATT and CDR2 is SNEGSKA in the germline V gene (reference sequence). The V end lost 6 bases, the J end lost 3 bases, and 22 bases lay between the germline ends. CDR3 protein: CSAPDPTSPFTDTQYF. In nucleotides, the CDR3 is TGCAGTGCACCAGATCCGACGAGCCCCTTTACAGATACGCAGTATTTT.

On this clonotype itself: A read error may explain this, as a much larger clone is one base away. The chain recombines TRBV20-1 with TRBJ2-1; D is ambiguous. Trimming took 5 bases from V and 4 from J, leaving 18 bases between them. Germline loops: CDR1 DFQATT, CDR2 SNEGSKA (reference sequence). The CDR3 has 15 amino acids. This chain's CDR3 is CSAPSLLARYNEQFF. In DNA form, the CDR3 reads TGCAGTGCTCCAAGCTTATTGGCGAGGTACAATGAGCAGTTCTTC.

To note about this clonotype: An end of the junction differs from the germline gene, which may be a read error. The rearrangement uses TRBV6-2 or TRBV6-3 and TRBJ2-7, with 13 bases that match TRBD2. The CDR3 consists of 17 residues. Germline CDR1 MNHEY, CDR2 SVGEGT. As DNA, the CDR3 is TGTGCCAGCAACTCAACTAGCGGGAGGGCCACCGCCTACGAGCTGTACTTC. Its protein product is CASNSTSGRATAYELYF.

There are many counts of this clonotype. The genes are TRBV28 and TRBJ1-2; D ambiguous. Germline V CDR1 and CDR2: MDHEN, SYDVKM. The CDR3 spans 13 residues. V was clipped by 5 bases and J by 4 bases, with 11 bases between them. The CDR3 coding sequence is TGTGCCAGCAGTCCCGGGCAGCCCTATGGCTACACCTTC. Translating it yields CASSPGQPYGYTF.

The chain recombines TRBV10-3 with TRBJ2-1, with 9 bases matching TRBD2. After removal of 0 bases from V and 9 bases from J, the junction contained 12 bases not matched to a gene. Germline assignment: CDR1 ENHRY and CDR2 SYGVKD. This CDR3 spans 17 amino acids. CDR3 nucleotides: TGTGCCATCAGTGAGTCGAGCTCTAGCGGGGATCACATTGAGCAGTTCTTC. This codes for CAISESSSSGDHIEQFF.

With regard to this clonotype: The CDR3 ends on some other residue instead of the conserved phenylalanine or tryptophan, so this is likely a read error. The chain combines TRBV12-3 or TRBV12-4 with TRBJ2-5; D is possibly TRBD1 (5 bases). Trimming took 4 bases from V and 3 from J, leaving 15 bases between them. The CDR3 runs 15 residues. CDR3 region: CASSSTERVKETQYV. In nucleotides, the CDR3 is TGTGCCAGCAGTTCGACAGAACGAGTAAAAGAGACCCAGTACGTC.

Worth noting for this clonotype: Its ends do not fully match the called genes, so a read error is possible. The chain couples TRBV6-6 to TRBJ1-2; tentative D call: TRBD1 (5 bases). CDR1 is MNHNY and CDR2 is SVGAGI in the germline V gene (reference sequence). The length of the CDR3 is 17 residues. CDR3 region: CASSYSIGTRGANGYTF. The CDR3 coding sequence is TGTGCCAGCAGTTACTCAATCGGAACGCGAGGGGCTAATGGTTACACCTTC.

As for this clonotype: A clone one base away is much larger, so this may be a read error. J is TRBJ2-3 and V is TRBV5-1; 7 bases line up with TRBD2. The CDR3 runs 15 residues. Germline CDR1 is SGHRS and CDR2 is YFSETQ. CDR3 sequence: CASSLAGGSIDTQYF. The CDR3 DNA reads TGCGCCAGCAGCTTGGCCGGGGGGAGCATAGATACGCAGTATTTT.